These 16 T cell receptor beta chains came from one sample sequenced in a study of Graves' ophthalmopathy and Graves' hyperthyroidism. TCR beta CDR3 regions were amplified from RNA transcripts. HTBI primers primed a first-round RT-PCR, and a second-round multiplex PCR followed. TCRdb re-analysed the multiplex PCR reads in MiXCR, keeping a single row per CDR3 protein. Found here are more than 1,000,000 distinct CDR3 sequences, 35% to 40% of them singletons; the top ten hold 11%. Input material: peripheral blood or thyroid tissue (not recorded which). These receptors came from an adult man with Graves' hyperthyroidism.

This chain uses TRBV20-1 with TRBJ2-5; the match to TRBD1 covers 10 bases. This CDR3 is 14 amino acids long. V dropped 4 bases and J dropped 5; count of bases not matched to a gene: 7. Germline CDR1 DFQATT, CDR2 SNEGSKA (reference sequence). CDR3 residues: CSAKGQGLRETQYF. CDR3 nucleotides: TGCAGTGCTAAGGGACAGGGGCTGCGGGAGACCCAGTACTTC.

This clonotype was observed a few times. The genes are TRBV28 and TRBJ1-5; unclear D gene. The CDR3 is 14 residues long. CDR1 is MDHEN and CDR2 is SYDVKM in the germline V gene. V was clipped by 3 bases and J by 4 bases, with 10 bases between them. The CDR3: CASSFPRYNQPQHF. The CDR3 DNA reads TGTGCCAGCAGTTTCCCCAGGTATAATCAGCCCCAGCATTTT.

As DNA, the CDR3 is TGTGCCAGCAGCCCTGGGGGCGAGGGGACATCGAACACTGAAGCTTTCTTT. Amino acid sequence: CASSPGGEGTSNTEAFF. This sequence joins TRBV7-9 and TRBJ1-1; TRBD1 is a possible D gene (6 bases). Germline lookup yields CDR1 SEHNR and CDR2 FQNEAQ (reference sequence). V shed 5 bases and J shed 1 base, with 20 bases lying between them. This CDR3 has 17 amino acids.

About this clonotype itself: Given a much more abundant clone one base away, this may be a read error. This is likely a read error, given that the CDR3 carries no conserved phenylalanine or tryptophan at its end. V usage is TRBV29-1 and J usage is TRBJ2-7, with 9 bases lining up with TRBD2. The germline V gene has CDR1 SQVTM and CDR2 ANQGSEA. CDR3 size: 14 residues. With V trimmed by 2 bases and J by 2 bases, 4 bases remained unmatched. The CDR3 region has the DNA TGCAGCGTTGAAACCGGACTAGCGACCTACGAGCAGTACTCC. Protein: CSVETGLATYEQYS.

In DNA form, the CDR3 reads TGTGCCAGCCGACTCGGTATAGGACAGATCAGCTCTGGGGCCAACGTCCTGACTTTC. Protein sequence: CASRLGIGQISSGANVLTF. The gene calls are TRBV13 and TRBJ2-6, with D possibly TRBD1 on 6 matching bases. V dropped 8 bases and J dropped 0 bases, with 23 bases sitting between them. The CDR3 length is 19 residues. Germline CDR1 PRHDT, CDR2 FYEKMQ (reference sequence).

This clonotype was picked up one time. Just one base apart from a much larger clone, this may be a read error. The rearrangement links TRBV9 to TRBJ1-3, with 7 bases that match TRBD1. Per germline, CDR1 SGDLS and CDR2 YYNGEE. There are 15 residues in the CDR3. DNA for the CDR3: TGTGCCGGCAGCGCACTACAGGGGTCTGGAAACACCATATATTTT. It yields the protein CAGSALQGSGNTIYF.

Many counts were recorded for this clonotype. The chain joins TRBV19 to TRBJ1-5; possibly TRBD1 for D (5 bases). The CDR3 runs to 15 residues. The germline gives CDR1 LNHDA, CDR2 SQIVND (reference sequence). V lost 8 bases and J lost 0, with 14 bases in between. The CDR3 region is CASRQLQDSNQPQHF. The CDR3 DNA reads TGTGCCAGTCGACAGCTCCAGGATAGCAATCAGCCCCAGCATTTT. Variable domain in full (rest from reference TRBV19 and TRBJ1-5): DGGITQSPKYLFRKEGQNVTLSCEQNLNHDAMYWYRQDPGQGLRLIYYSQIVNDFQKGDIAEGYSVSREKKESFPLTVTSAQKNPTAFYLCASRQLQDSNQPQHFGDGTRLSIL.

The chain links TRBV10-3 to TRBJ2-3; D gene uncertain. The germline V gene has CDR1 ENHRY and CDR2 SYGVKD. The CDR3 extends over 13 amino acids. The V end lost 6 bases, the J end lost 6 bases, and 13 bases lay between the germline ends. Here the CDR3 reads CAIRYGRGDTQYF. The CDR3 DNA reads as TGTGCCATCAGATATGGGCGAGGTGATACGCAGTATTTT.

This clonotype was recorded at least ten times. The junction differs from germline at one of its ends, possibly a read error. This chain links TRBV19 with TRBJ2-5, with D perhaps matching TRBD2 (5 bases). The CDR3 sequence is 11 residues long. Germline V lookup: CDR1 LNHDA, CDR2 SQIVND (reference sequence). CDR3 DNA sequence: TGCGCCAGCTCCCGAGGGGAGACCCAGTACTTC. Translating gives CASSRGETQYF.

This clonotype was seen at least ten times. The chain recombines TRBV19 with TRBJ1-2; 8 bases map to TRBD1. The CDR3 is 14 residues long. CDR1 LNHDA and CDR2 SQIVND come from the germline V gene (reference sequence). V lost 2 bases, J lost 13 bases, and 12 bases stayed unmatched. As DNA, the CDR3 is TGTGCCAGTAGTATAAGGGACAGGAAATTGGAAGTCACCTTC. It specifies CASSIRDRKLEVTF. The variable domain in full, completed from reference TRBV19 and TRBJ1-2, reads DGGITQSPKYLFRKEGQNVTLSCEQNLNHDAMYWYRQDPGQGLRLIYYSQIVNDFQKGDIAEGYSVSREKKESFPLTVTSAQKNPTAFYLCASSIRDRKLEVTFGSGTRLTVV.

This clonotype was observed a handful of times. V gene TRBV7-9 combines with J gene TRBJ2-6, with D perhaps matching TRBD1 (5 bases). Trimming pared 7 bases from V and 4 bases from J, leaving 8 bases between. The CDR3 totals 13 residues. Germline values: CDR1 SEHNR, CDR2 FQNEAQ (reference sequence). The CDR3 nucleotides are TGTGCCAGCACCAGGGCCGGGGCCAACGTCCTGACTTTC. It translates to CASTRAGANVLTF. The full variable domain, with the rest looked up from reference TRBV7-9 and TRBJ2-6, is DTGVSQNPRHKITKRGQNVTFRCDPISEHNRLYWYRQTLGQGPEFLTYFQNEAQLEKSRLLSDRFSAERPKGSFSTLEIQRTEQGDSAMYLCASTRAGANVLTFGAGSRLTVL.

The chain uses TRBV6-5 and TRBJ2-2; D may match TRBD1 or TRBD2 (5 bases each). Per germline, CDR1 MNHEY and CDR2 SVGAGI. CDR3 length: 15 amino acids. Trimming pared 0 bases from V and 5 bases from J, leaving 10 bases between. CDR3 amino acids: CASSYSAGATGELFF. The CDR3 DNA is TGTGCCAGCAGTTACTCTGCCGGGGCGACCGGGGAGCTGTTTTTT.

This chain uses TRBV7-9 with TRBJ1-4, with D tentatively TRBD1 (5 bases). V shed 1 base and J shed 7 bases, with 16 bases lying between them. CDR3 length equals 16 residues. Germline loops: CDR1 SEHNR, CDR2 FQNEAQ (reference sequence). The CDR3 DNA is TGTGCCAGCAGCTTAGGGGAGGGACGACGAGGTGAAAAACTGTTTTTT. Residues: CASSLGEGRRGEKLFF.

This clonotype has just a few counts. The V and J genes are TRBV5-1 and TRBJ1-1, with 8 positions matching TRBD1. The J segment lost 0 bases and the V segment lost 6 bases, leaving 10 bases of the junction unmatched. The germline V gene has CDR1 SGHRS and CDR2 YFSETQ. The CDR3 runs 16 residues. CDR3 in amino acids: CASNQGQGMMNTEAFF. CDR3 DNA sequence: TGCGCCAGCAACCAAGGACAGGGTATGATGAACACTGAAGCTTTCTTT.

This clonotype was picked up a small number of times. The rearrangement uses TRBV11-2 and TRBJ1-4, with 7 bases identical to TRBD1. V was pared by 1 base and J by 3 bases, with 11 bases of the junction left unmatched. CDR1 and CDR2 from the germline V gene are SGHAT and FQNNGV. The CDR3 sequence is 18 residues long. CDR3 nucleotide sequence: TGTGCCAGCAGCTTAGGAAAGGAGGGGGCCCGGCCTAATGAAAAACTGTTTTTT. It codes for CASSLGKEGARPNEKLFF.

This clonotype showed up many times. The genes are TRBV7-2 and TRBJ1-2, with D unclear. The V gene's germline CDR1 is SGHTA and CDR2 FQGNSA. V shed 4 bases and J shed 3 bases, with 15 bases lying between them. CDR3 length: 15 residues. CDR3 DNA: TGTGCCAGCAGCTCGAGTCGAGCCCGGGACTATGGCTACACCTTC. This gives the protein CASSSSRARDYGYTF. The complete variable domain, with remaining parts taken from reference TRBV7-2 and TRBJ1-2, reads GAGVSQSPSNKVTEKGKDVELRCDPISGHTALYWYRQSLGQGLEFLIYFQGNSAPDKSGLPSDRFSAERTGGSVSTLTIQRTQQEDSAVYLCASSSSRARDYGYTFGSGTRLTVV.